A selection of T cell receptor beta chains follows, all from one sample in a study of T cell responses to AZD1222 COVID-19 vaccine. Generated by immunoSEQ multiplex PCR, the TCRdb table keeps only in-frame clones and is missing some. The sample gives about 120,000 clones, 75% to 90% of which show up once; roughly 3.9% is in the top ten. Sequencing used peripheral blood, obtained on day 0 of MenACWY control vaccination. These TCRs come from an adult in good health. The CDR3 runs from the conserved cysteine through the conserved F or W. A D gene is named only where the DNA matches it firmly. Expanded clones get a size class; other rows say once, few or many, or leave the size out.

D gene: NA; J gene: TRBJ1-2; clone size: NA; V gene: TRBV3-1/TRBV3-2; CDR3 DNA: TGTGCCAGCAGCCATTATGGGGACAATGGCTACACCTTC; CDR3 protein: CASSHYGDNGYTF
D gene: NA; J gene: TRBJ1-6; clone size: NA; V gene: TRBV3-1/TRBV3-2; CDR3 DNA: TGTGCCAGCAGCCTTCAACGGGCTTCACCCCTCCACTTT; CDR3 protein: CASSLQRASPLHF
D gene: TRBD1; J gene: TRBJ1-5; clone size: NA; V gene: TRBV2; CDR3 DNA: TGTGCCAGCAGCTATCCGGGACAGGGTGTTCTCAACATCCAAAATCAGCCCCAGCATTTT; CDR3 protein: CASSYPGQGVLNIQNQPQHF
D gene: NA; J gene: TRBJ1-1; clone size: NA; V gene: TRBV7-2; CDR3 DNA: TGTGCCAGCAGTCCAAACAACAGGGTAGTGAACACTGAAGCTTTCTTT; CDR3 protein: CASSPNNRVVNTEAFF
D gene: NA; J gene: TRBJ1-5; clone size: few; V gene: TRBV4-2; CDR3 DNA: TGTGCCAGCAGCCAAGAGGGCTATAGCAATCAGCCCCAGCATTTT; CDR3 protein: CASSQEGYSNQPQHF
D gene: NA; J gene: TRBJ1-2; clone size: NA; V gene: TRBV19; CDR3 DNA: TGTGCCAGTAGTATACGAGGAGCTAACTATGGCTACACCTTC; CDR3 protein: CASSIRGANYGYTF
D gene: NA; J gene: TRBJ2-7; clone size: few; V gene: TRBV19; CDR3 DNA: TGTGCCAGTAGTATCGGGTCCGGGGGCTACGAGCAGTACTTC; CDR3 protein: CASSIGSGGYEQYF
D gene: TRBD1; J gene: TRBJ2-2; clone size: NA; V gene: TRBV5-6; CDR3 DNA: TGTGCCAGCAGCCTGTGGACAGGGATGAACACCGGGGAGCTGTTTTTT; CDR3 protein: CASSLWTGMNTGELFF
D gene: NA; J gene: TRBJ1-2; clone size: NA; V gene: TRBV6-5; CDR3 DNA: TGTGCCTGCCGCGGACAGCTCTATAGGGGTGGCTACACCTTC; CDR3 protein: CACRGQLYRGGYTF
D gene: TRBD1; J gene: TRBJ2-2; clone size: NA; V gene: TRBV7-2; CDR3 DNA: TGTGCCAGCAGCTTTGGACAGGGACTCACCGGGGAGCTGTTTTTT; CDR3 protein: CASSFGQGLTGELFF
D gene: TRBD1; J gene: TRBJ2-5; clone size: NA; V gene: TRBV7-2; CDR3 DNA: TGTGCCAGCAACCCGGGACAGGGGTACCAAGAGACCCAGTACTTC; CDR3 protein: CASNPGQGYQETQYF
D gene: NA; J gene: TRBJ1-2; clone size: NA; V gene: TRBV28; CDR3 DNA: TGTGCCAGCAGTTTGGTGGGGGGTGGCTACACCTTC; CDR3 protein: CASSLVGGGYTF
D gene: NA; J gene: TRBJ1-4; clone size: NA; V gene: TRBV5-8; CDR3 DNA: TGTGCCAGCAGGTGGAGTGCAACTAATGAAAAACTGTTTTTT; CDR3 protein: CASRWSATNEKLFF
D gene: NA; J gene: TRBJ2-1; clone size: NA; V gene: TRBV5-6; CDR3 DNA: TGTGCCAGCAGCCTATCGGGGGGCCCCACTATGGATGAGCAGTTCTTC; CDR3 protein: CASSLSGGPTMDEQFF
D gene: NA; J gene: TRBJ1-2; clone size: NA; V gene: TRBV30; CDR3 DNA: TGTGCCTGGAACGCAGGAGTCCCTAACTATGGCTACACCTTC; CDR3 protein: CAWNAGVPNYGYTF
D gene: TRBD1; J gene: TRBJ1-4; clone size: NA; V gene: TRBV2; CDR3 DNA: TGTGCCAGCAGACGGGGGGACAGTTTGAGTGAAAAACTGTTTTTT; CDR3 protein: CASRRGDSLSEKLFF
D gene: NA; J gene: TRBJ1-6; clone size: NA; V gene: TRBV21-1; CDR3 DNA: TGTGCCAGCAGCAAAGTTTCGGCACAGAGTAATTCACCCCTCCACTTT; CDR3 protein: CASSKVSAQSNSPLHF
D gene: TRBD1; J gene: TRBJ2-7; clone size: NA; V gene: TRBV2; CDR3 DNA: TGTGCCAGCAGTGTACAGGGGGCCTACGAGCAGTACTTC; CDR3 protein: CASSVQGAYEQYF
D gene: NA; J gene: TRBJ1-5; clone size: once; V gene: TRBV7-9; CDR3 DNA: TGTGCCAGCAGCTTATCAACAGGGAATCAGCCCCAGCATTTT; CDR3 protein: CASSLSTGNQPQHF
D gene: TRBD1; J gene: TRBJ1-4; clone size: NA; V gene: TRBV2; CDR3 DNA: TGTGCCAGCAGTGAATGGACAGGGCCTAATGAAAAACTGTTTTTT; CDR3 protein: CASSEWTGPNEKLFF
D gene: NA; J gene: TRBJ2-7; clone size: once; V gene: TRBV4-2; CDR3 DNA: TGTGCCAGCAGCCAAGAACTGTCTTACGAGCAGTACTTC; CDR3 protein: CASSQELSYEQYF
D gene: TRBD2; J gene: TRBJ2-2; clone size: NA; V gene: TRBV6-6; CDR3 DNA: TGTGCCAGCAGTCTGGGACTAGCGGGGAGGGACACCGGGGAGCTGTTTTTT; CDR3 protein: CASSLGLAGRDTGELFF
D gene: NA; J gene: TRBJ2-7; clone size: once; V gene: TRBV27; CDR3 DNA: TGTGCCAGCAAGTTGAGGCAGGGGTCCTACGAGCAGTACTTC; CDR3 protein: CASKLRQGSYEQYF
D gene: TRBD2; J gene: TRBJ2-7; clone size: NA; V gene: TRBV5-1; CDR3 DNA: TGCGCCAGCAGCCTATTGCTAGCGGGGGGTGGCGAGCAGTACTTC; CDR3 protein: CASSLLLAGGGEQYF